This record looks at one T cell receptor (beta chain) sequence and its context. Its specificity is not known. TCRdb re-derived calls from the 5' RACE reads in MiXCR, one entry per CDR3 protein. This sample yields around 320,000 distinct CDR3 sequences, of which roughly 19% are seen a single time; around a fifth belongs to the top ten. This sample was taken from a study of T-cell memory formation after mild COVID-19. General study findings and limits: Of the contracting clones, CD4+ ones lay mainly in CM and EM, and CD8+ ones in EMRA.

Germline values: CDR1 LNHNV, CDR2 YYDKDF (reference sequence). The CDR3 is 13 amino acids. The V end lost 0 bases, the J end lost 7 bases, and 10 bases lay between the germline ends. Sequencing was performed on PBMCs or a T cell subset sorted from them (not recorded which). The rearrangement links TRBV15 to TRBJ2-7, with a possible D match to TRBD2 (5 bases). This receptor was identified in a man between 18 and 29 years old who had mild COVID-19 (a few samples of this study predate the infection). Cell type and time point are not known. The CDR3 coding sequence is TGTGCCACCAGCAGAGACCCTCCGGGAGAGCAGTACTTC. Protein: CATSRDPPGEQYF. The full variable domain, with the rest looked up from reference TRBV15 and TRBJ2-7, is DAMVIQNPRYQVTQFGKPVTLSCSQTLNHNVMYWYQQKSSQAPKLLFHYYDKDFNNEADTPDNFQSRRPNTSFCFLDIRSPGLGDTAMYLCATSRDPPGEQYFGPGTRLTVT.